One TCR beta chain is described in this entry. Its antigen has not been determined. Within one base of it there is no much larger clone, and no base qualities were kept. Sample treatment or condition, as interpreted from the label and publication: live attenuated yellow fever vaccine strain. PBMCs were isolated from peripheral blood using a standard Ficoll-Paque protocol. Dynabeads CD4 and CD8 positive selection kits were used to isolate the CD4 and CD8 T-cell fractions. TriZol was used to extract RNA from bulk PBMCs, from CD4 and CD8 fractions, and from dextramer-positive and dextramer-negative fractions. The data were produced on an Illumina NovaSeq 6000. TCR cDNA was made using 5'RACE template switching, a step that added a universal primer site and unique molecular identifiers. cDNA synthesis was primed from both the TCR alpha and TCR beta constant segments. Libraries were amplified in two PCR steps, with sample barcodes and sequencing adapters added in the second step. Libraries were sequenced on Illumina HiSeq 2500 (2x100 bp) or NovaSeq (2x150 bp). The published analysis was carried out like this. MIGEC was used to demultiplex reads and collapse the reads into UMI consensus sequences, and MiXCR was used for V(D)J alignment. Vaccine-responding clonotypes were identified with edgeR using replicate PBMC samples, with FDR below 0.01 and a log2 fold change above 5 up to day 15 being required. Bulk clonotypes were assigned CD4 or CD8 identity according to which sequenced CD4 or CD8 repertoire held them at higher abundance. TCRdb applied fastp at Q25 and MiXCR to the public reads, then kept only in-frame beta chains. One record per CDR3 amino acid sequence lists the most common genes and DNA. The V and J calls follow TCRdb's processing rather than the paper's. Present in this sample are about 170,000 distinct CDR3 sequences, roughly 11% of which were seen just once. The ten largest clones capture 36% of the sample.

This entry is derived from a study of T cells after yellow fever vaccination (dated by TCRdb to between 2018 and 2021). Looking at the study overall: The SMART-Seq v4 Ultra Low Input RNA kit was used to prepare libraries from fractions with low cell numbers. Two healthy male donors, one aged 18 to 30 and one aged 30 to 40 years, made up the cohort. Bulk TCR alpha and beta repertoires were sequenced longitudinally to track T-cell clones before and after primary and booster YFV17D yellow fever vaccination. Blood samples were taken at several timepoints before and after primary and secondary immunization, and bulk PBMC replicates and cell subsets were isolated. The investigation overall reported the following: Compared with the primary T-cell response, the secondary T-cell response was weaker but faster, peaking on day 5 rather than day 15. A small share of clonotypes was detected in both CD4 and CD8 compartments, with the overlap likely arising from convergent recombination. Computational filtering was required because FACS-sorted repertoires could contain abundant contaminating clonotypes from the bulk population. After the booster, most of the clones that had expanded following primary vaccination were detected again (almost 98% of CD4 and around 90% of CD8), which suggests that memory was broadly maintained. Because only two donors were included in the study, the extent to which the findings can be generalized is limited.

At the junction V is shortened by 9 bases and J by 2 bases, with 25 bases in between. Spanning cysteine to phenylalanine, the CDR3 consists of 17 amino acids. Here the CDR3 DNA is all that survives: 51 bases in frame from base 1. CDR1 MNHEY and CDR2 SVGAGI were looked up in the germline V gene. The sequencing here drew on CD8+ T cells sorted from PBMCs, taken 15 days after the yellow fever booster vaccination. This clonotype was obtained from a man between 18 and 35 years old who received the YFV17D yellow fever vaccine. The rearranged segments are TRBV6-5 and TRBJ1-2; too little of a D gene remains to name it. This receptor carries the CDR3 CASLPSPGPEANYGYTF. The bases read TGTGCCAGTCTCCCATCCCCGGGTCCCGAGGCGAACTATGGCTACACCTTC.